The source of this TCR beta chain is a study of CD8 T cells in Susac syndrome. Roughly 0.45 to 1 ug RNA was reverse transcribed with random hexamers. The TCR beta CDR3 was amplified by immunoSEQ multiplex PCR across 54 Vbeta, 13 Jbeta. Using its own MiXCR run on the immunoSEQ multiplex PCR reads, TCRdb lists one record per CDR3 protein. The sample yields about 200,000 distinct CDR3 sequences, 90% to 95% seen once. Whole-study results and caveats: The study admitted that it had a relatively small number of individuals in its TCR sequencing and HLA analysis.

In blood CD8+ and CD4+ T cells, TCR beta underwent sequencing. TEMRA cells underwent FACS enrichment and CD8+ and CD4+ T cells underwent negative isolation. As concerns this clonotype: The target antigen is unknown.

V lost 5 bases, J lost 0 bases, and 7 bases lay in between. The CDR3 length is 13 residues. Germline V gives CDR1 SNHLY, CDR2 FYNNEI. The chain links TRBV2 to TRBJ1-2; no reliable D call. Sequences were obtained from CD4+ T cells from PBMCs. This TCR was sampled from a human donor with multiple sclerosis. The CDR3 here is CASSFTANYGYTF. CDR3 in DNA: TGTGCCAGCAGTTTCACCGCTAACTATGGCTACACCTTC.